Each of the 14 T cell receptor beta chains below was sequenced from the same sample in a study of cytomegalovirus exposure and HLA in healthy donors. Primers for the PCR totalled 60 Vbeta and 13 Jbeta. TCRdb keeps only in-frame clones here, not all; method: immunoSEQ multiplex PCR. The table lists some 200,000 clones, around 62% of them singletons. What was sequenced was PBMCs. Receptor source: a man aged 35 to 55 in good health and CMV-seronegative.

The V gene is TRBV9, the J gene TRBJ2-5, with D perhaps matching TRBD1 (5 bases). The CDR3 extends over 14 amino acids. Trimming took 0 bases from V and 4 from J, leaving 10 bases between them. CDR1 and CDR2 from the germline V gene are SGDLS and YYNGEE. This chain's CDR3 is CASSVVQGPETQYF. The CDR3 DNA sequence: TGTGCCAGCAGCGTAGTCCAGGGTCCAGAGACCCAGTACTTC.

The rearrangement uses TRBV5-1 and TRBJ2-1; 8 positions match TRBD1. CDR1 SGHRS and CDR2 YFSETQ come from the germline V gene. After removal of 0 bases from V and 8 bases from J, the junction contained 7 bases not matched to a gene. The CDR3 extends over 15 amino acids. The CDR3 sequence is CASSLEDRVVDEQFF. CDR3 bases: TGCGCCAGCAGCTTGGAGGACAGGGTGGTTGATGAGCAGTTCTTC.

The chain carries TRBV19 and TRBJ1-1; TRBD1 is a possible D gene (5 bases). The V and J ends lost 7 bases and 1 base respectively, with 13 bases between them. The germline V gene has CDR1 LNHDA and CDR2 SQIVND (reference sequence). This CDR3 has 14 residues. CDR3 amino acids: CASTEGEENTEAFF. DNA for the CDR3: TGTGCCAGTACCGAAGGGGAGGAGAACACTGAAGCTTTCTTT.

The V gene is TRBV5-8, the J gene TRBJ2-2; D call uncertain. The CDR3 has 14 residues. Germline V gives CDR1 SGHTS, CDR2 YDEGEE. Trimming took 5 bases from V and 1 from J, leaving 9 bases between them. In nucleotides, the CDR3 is TGTGCCAGCAGTGCCCGACTGAACACCGGGGAGCTGTTTTTT. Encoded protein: CASSARLNTGELFF.

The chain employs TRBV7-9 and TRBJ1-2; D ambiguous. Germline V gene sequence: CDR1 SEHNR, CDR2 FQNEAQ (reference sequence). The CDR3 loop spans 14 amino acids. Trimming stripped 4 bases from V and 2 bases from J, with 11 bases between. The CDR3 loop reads CASSSSGQNYGYTF. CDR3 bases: TGTGCCAGCAGCTCTTCTGGGCAAAACTATGGCTACACCTTC.

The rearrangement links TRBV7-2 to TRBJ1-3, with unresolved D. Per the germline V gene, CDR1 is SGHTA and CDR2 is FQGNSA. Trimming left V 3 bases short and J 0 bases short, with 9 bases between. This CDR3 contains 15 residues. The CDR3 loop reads CASSLMSASGNTIYF. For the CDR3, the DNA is TGTGCCAGCAGCTTGATGAGCGCCTCTGGAAACACCATATATTTT.

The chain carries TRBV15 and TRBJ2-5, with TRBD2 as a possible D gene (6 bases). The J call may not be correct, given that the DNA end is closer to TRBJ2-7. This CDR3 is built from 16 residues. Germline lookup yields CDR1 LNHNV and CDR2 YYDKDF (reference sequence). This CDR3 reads CATSRAVITGGDEQYF. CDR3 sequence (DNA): TGTGCCACCAGCAGAGCCGTCATAACAGGCGGGGACGAGCAGTACTTC.

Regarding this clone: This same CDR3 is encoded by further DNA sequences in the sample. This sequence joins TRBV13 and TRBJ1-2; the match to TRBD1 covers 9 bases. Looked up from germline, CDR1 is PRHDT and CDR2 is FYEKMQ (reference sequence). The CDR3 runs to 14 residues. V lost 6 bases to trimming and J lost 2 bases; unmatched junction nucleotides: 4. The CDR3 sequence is CASRPGQGNYGYTF. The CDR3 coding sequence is TGTGCCAGCAGACCAGGACAGGGGAACTATGGCTACACCTTC.

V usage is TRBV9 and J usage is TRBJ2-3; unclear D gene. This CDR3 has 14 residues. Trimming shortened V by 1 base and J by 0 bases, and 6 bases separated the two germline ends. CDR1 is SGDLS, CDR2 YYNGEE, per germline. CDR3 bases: TGTGCCAGCAGCGTATTTGAGAGCACAGATACGCAGTATTTT. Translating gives CASSVFESTDTQYF.

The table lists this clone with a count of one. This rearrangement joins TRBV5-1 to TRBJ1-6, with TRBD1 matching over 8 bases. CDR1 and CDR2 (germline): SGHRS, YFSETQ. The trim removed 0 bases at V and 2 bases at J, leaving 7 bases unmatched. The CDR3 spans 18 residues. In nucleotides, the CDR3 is TGCGCCAGCAGCTTGGCATTCCAGGGGGCGGCCTATAATTCACCCCTCCACTTT. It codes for CASSLAFQGAAYNSPLHF.

Written as DNA, the CDR3 is TGTGCCAGTAGTCTCGGACAGGGCTATGGCTACACCTTC. This translates into CASSLGQGYGYTF. The chain couples TRBV19 to TRBJ1-2; 8 bases map to TRBD1. The V gene's germline CDR1 is LNHDA and CDR2 SQIVND (reference sequence). Trimming cost V 5 bases and J 4 bases; bases outside gene matches: 3. The CDR3 runs 13 residues.

CDR3 protein: CAIRVDRVGSPLHF. The CDR3 bases are TGTGCCATCAGGGTGGACAGGGTAGGTTCACCCCTCCACTTT. V is TRBV10-3 and J is TRBJ1-6; 8 nucleotides match TRBD1. Looked up from germline, CDR1 is ENHRY and CDR2 is SYGVKD. The CDR3 is 14 residues long. J lost 9 bases, V lost 6 bases, and 7 bases had no gene match.

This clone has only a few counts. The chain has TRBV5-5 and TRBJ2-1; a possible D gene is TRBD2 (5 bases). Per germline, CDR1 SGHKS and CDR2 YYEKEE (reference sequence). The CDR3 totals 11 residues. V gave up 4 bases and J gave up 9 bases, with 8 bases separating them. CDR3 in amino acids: CASSLAIEQFF. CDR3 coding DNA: TGTGCCAGCAGCCTAGCAATTGAGCAGTTCTTC.

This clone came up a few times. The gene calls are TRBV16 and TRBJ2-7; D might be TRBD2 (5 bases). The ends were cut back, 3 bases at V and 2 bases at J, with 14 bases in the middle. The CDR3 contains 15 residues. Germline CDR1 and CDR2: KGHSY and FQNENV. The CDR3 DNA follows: TGTGCCAGCAGCCATAGGAAGGTCGGGGCCTACGAGCAGTACTTC. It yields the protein CASSHRKVGAYEQYF.